This T cell receptor (beta chain) appears in the sequencing data of a study of shared clonotypes between healthy human individuals. Broader study findings: Clonotypes shared by all four donors outscored non-shared clonotypes in generation probability.

Notes on this clone: The antigen remains unidentified.

Germline-derived CDR1 and CDR2 are MNHEY and SMNVEV (reference sequence). V dropped 5 bases and J dropped 9 bases, with 20 bases sitting between them. The CDR3 covers 15 residues. How the authors handled the data: ImmunoSEQ output held junction-only sequences without quality scores, so filtering differed. The data were produced by immunoSEQ multiplex PCR, yet TCRdb's version contains in-frame clones alone and is incomplete. V and J calls plus clone size are reproduced from that table; the DNA served to infer D and trimming. The data contain approximately 1.5 million clones, 97% to 99% of them seen just once; the ten biggest clones take up over 0.3%.

The chain combines TRBV27 with TRBJ2-1; tentative D call: TRBD1 (5 bases). The sequenced material came from naive CD4+ T cells sorted from blood. The subset was: CD45RA+ positively selected. This TCR came from a man aged 25-45 years in good health. The CDR3 DNA reads as TGTGCCAGCAGTAGAGACAGACTCGTAGGAAGTGAGCAGTTCTTC. Translating it yields CASSRDRLVGSEQFF.